This TCR beta chain emerged from a study of spatial heterogeneity in lung cancer. As for the study in general: In cases with available follow-up PBMC samples, these were sequenced at a median of roughly two years after resection.

In its sample, this clonotype was seen many times. Time point described: blood at routine non-recurrence follow-up after resection. TCR cDNA molecules each had a unique molecular identifier. MiXCR was run by TCRdb on the 5' RACE reads, yielding one entry per CDR3 protein. The top ten clones hold 9.4% of a sample with tens of thousands of distinct CDR3 sequences, 6.5% to 9.5% of them seen once. V was cut by 5 bases and J by 5 bases, with 10 bases left in between. Germline-derived CDR1 and CDR2 are KGHDR and SFDVKD. This CDR3 is built from 13 residues. Sequences were derived from PBMCs, sampled at follow-up. The chain combines TRBV24-1 with TRBJ2-3; tentative D call: TRBD2 (6 bases). This receptor was identified in a male donor with early-stage non-small cell lung cancer. CDR3 protein: CATSAWGEDTQYF. As DNA, the CDR3 is TGTGCCACCAGTGCCTGGGGGGAAGATACGCAGTATTTT.